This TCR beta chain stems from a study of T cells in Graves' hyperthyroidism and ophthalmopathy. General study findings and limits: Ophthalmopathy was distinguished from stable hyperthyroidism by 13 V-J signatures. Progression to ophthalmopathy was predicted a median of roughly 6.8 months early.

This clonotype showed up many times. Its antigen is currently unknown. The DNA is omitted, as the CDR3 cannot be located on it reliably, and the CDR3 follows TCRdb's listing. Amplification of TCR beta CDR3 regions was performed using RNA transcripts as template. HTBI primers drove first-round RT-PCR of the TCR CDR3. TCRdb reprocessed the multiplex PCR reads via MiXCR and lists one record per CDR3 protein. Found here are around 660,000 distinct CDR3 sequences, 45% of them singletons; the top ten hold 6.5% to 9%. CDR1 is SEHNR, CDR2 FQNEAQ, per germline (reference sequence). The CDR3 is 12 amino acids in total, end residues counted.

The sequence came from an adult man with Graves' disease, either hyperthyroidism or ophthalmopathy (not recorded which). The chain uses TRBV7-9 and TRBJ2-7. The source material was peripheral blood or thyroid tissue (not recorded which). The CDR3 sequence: CASSTSNYEQYF.